The T cell receptor (beta chain) described here comes from a study of T cells in Graves' hyperthyroidism and ophthalmopathy. The V end lost 5 bases, the J end lost 1 base, and 11 bases lay between the germline ends. Germline CDR1 LGHDT, CDR2 YNNKEL (reference sequence). The CDR3 is made up of 14 amino acids. In its sample, this clonotype was seen many times. TCR beta CDR3 regions were amplified from RNA transcripts. TCR CDR3 regions were first amplified by RT-PCR with HTBI primers. TCRdb recomputed calls from the multiplex PCR reads with MiXCR, one row per CDR3 protein. The sample lists around 420,000 distinct CDR3 sequences, around a sixth occurring once. Patients were excluded for uncontrolled infection, other autoimmune disease, pregnancy or lactation.

Specimen: blood. The sequence was collected from a woman in her late teens or twenties with Graves' hyperthyroidism. The rearrangement links TRBV3-1 to TRBJ1-1; D not certain. The CDR3 region is CASSNSGRNTEAFF. CDR3 in DNA: TGTGCCAGCAGCAATTCCGGGAGGAACACTGAAGCTTTCTTT.